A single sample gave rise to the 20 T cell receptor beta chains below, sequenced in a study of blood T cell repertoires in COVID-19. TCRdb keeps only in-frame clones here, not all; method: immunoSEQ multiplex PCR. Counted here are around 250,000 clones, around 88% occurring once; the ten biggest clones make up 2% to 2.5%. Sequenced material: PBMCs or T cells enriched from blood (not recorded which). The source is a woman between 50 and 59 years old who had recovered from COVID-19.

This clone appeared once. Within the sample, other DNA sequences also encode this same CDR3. CDR3 DNA sequence: TGTGCCAGCAGGACAGGGGGCACTGAAGCTTTCTTT. Protein sequence: CASRTGGTEAFF. The chain has TRBV27 and TRBJ1-1; TRBD1 aligns across 9 bases. This CDR3 has 12 amino acids. Germline assignment: CDR1 MNHEY and CDR2 SMNVEV (reference sequence). V was pared by 6 bases and J by 4 bases, with 0 bases of the junction left unmatched.

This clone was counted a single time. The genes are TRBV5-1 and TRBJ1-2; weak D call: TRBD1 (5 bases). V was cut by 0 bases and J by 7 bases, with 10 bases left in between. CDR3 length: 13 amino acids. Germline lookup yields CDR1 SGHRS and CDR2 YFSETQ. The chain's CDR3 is CASSLEGEGGYTF. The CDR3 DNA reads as TGCGCCAGCAGCTTGGAAGGGGAGGGTGGCTACACCTTC.

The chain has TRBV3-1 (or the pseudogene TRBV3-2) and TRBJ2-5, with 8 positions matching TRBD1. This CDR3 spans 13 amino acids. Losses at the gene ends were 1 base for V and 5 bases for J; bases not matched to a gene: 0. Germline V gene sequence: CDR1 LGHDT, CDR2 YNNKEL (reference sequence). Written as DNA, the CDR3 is TGTGCCAGCAGCCAAGGGACAGGGGAGACCCAGTACTTC. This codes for CASSQGTGETQYF.

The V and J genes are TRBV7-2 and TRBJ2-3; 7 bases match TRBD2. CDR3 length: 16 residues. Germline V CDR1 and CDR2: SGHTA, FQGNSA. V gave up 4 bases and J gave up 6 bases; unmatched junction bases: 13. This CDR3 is CASSSQGGSFVDTQYF. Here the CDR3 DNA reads TGTGCCAGCAGCTCCCAAGGCGGGAGTTTTGTGGATACGCAGTATTTT.

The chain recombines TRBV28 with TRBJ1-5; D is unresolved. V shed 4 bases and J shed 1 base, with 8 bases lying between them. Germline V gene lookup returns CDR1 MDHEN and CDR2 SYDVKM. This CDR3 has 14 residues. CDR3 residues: CASSSPPSNQPQHF. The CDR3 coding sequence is TGTGCCAGCAGTTCCCCCCCAAGCAATCAGCCCCAGCATTTT.

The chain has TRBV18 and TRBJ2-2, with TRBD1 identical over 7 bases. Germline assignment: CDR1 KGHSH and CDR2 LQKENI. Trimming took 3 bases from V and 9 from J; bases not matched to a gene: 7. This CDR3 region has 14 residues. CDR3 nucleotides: TGTGCCAGCTCACCGGGGACAGTTAAGAGGGAGCTGTTTTTT. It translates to CASSPGTVKRELFF.

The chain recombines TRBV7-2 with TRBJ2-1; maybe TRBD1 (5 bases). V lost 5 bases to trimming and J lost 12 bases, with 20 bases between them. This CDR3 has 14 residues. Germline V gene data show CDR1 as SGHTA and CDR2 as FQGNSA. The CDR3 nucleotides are TGTGCCAGCAGCCCGAGACAGCTCTCGGTAGGGCAGTTCTTC. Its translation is CASSPRQLSVGQFF.

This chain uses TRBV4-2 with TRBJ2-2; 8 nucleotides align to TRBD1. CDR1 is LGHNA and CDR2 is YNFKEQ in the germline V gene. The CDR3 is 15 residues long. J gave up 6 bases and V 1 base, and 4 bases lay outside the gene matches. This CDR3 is CASSQGQGLAGELFF. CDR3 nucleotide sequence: TGTGCCAGCAGCCAAGGACAGGGGTTGGCCGGGGAGCTGTTTTTT.

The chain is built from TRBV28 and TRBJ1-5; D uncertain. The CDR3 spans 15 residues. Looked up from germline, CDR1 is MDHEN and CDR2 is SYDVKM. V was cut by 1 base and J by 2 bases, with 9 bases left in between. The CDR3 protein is CASSLSGKGNQPQHF. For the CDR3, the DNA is TGTGCCAGCAGTTTATCGGGTAAGGGCAATCAGCCCCAGCATTTT.

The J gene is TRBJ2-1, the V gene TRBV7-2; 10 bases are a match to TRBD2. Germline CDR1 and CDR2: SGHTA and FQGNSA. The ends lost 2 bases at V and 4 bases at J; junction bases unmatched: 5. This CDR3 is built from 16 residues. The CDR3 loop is CASSLRLAGKYNEQFF. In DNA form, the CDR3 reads TGTGCCAGCAGCTTACGACTAGCGGGCAAATACAATGAGCAGTTCTTC.

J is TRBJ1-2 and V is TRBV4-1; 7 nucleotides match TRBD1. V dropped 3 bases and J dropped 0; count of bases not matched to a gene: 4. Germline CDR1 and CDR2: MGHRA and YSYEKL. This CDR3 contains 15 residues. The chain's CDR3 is CASSQLQGTNYGYTF. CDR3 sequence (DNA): TGCGCCAGCAGCCAGCTACAGGGGACTAACTATGGCTACACCTTC.

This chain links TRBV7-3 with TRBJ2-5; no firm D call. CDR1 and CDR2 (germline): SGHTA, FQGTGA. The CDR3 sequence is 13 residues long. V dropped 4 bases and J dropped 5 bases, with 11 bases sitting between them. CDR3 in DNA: TGTGCCAGCAGCTCCCATACCCGGGAGACCCAGTACTTC. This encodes CASSSHTRETQYF.

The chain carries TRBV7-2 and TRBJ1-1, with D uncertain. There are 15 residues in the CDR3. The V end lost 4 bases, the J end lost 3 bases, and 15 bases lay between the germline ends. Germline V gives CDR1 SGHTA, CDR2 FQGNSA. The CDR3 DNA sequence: TGTGCCAGCAGCTCAGACTTTTCCCCGTACACTGAAGCTTTCTTT. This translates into CASSSDFSPYTEAFF.

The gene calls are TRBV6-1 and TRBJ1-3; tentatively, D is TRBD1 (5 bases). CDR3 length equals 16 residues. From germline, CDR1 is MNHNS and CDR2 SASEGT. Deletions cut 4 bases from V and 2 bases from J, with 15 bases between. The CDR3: CASSGQAGRAGNTIYF. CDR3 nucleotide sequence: TGTGCCAGCAGTGGCCAGGCGGGGCGAGCTGGAAACACCATATATTTT.

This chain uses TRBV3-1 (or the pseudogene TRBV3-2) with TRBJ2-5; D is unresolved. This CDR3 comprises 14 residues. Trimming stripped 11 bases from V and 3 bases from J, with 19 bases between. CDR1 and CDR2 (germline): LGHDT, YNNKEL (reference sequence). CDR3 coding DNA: TGTGCCTCCACGGAGTGGTCGGTAAAAGAGACCCAGTACTTC. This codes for CASTEWSVKETQYF.

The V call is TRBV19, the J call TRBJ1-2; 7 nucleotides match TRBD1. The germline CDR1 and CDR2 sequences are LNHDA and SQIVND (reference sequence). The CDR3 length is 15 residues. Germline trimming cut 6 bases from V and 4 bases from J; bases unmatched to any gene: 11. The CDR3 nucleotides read TGTGCCAGTAGCCCTCCGGGACAGTTCCCCTATGGCTACACCTTC. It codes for CASSPPGQFPYGYTF.

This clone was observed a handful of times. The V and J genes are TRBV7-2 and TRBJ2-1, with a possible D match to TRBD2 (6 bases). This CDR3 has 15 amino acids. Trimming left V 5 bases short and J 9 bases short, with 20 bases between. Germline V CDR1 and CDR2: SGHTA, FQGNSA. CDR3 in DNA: TGTGCCAGCAGCCCCAGCCCGGGGGATGGGATTGAGCAGTTCTTC. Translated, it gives CASSPSPGDGIEQFF.

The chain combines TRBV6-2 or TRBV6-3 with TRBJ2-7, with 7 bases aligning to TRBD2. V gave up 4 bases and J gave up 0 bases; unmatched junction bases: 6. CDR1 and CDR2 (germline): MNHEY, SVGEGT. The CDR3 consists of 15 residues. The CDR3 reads CASSSQASGSYEQYF. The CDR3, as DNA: TGTGCCAGCAGTTCACAGGCTAGCGGCTCCTACGAGCAGTACTTC.

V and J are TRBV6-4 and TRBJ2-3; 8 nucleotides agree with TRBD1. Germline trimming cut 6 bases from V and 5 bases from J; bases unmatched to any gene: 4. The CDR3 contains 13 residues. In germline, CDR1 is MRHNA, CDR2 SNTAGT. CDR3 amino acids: CASSARGQDTQYF. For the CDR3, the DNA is TGTGCCAGCAGCGCCAGGGGGCAAGATACGCAGTATTTT.

The CDR3 DNA reads as TGTGCCAGTAGGAGGACTAGCGGGAGTTACAATGAGCAGTTCTTC. The encoded protein is CASRRTSGSYNEQFF. This chain joins TRBV19 and TRBJ2-1; 13 bases match TRBD2. The CDR3 totals 15 residues. CDR1 is LNHDA and CDR2 is SQIVND in the germline V gene (reference sequence). The J segment lost 4 bases and the V segment lost 6 bases, leaving 3 bases of the junction unmatched.